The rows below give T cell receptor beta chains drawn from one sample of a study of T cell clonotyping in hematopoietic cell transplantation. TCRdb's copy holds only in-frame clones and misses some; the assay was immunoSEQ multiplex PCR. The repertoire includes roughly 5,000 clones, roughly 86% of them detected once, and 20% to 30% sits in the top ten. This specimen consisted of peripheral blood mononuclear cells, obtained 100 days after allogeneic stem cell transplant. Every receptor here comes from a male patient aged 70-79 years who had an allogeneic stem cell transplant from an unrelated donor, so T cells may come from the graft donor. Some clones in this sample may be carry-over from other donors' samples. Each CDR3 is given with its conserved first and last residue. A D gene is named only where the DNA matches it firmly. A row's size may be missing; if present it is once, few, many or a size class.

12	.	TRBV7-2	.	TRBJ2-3	CASSVQGFGQYF	TGTGCCAGCAGCGTGCAGGGTTTTGGGCAGTATTTT
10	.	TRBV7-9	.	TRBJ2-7	CASVRNEQYF	TGTGCCAGTGTTAGGAACGAGCAGTACTTC
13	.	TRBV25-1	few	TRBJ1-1	CASSAQKNTEAFF	TGTGCCAGCAGTGCCCAGAAGAACACTGAAGCTTTCTTT
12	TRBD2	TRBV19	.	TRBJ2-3	CATTRGTSQQYF	TGTGCCACGACACGGGGGACTAGCCAGCAGTATTTT
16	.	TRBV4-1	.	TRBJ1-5	CASSQVPAGENQPQHF	TGCGCCAGCAGCCAAGTACCGGCAGGCGAGAATCAGCCCCAGCATTTT
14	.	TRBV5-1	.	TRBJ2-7	CASSLATGAYEQYF	TGCGCCAGCAGCTTGGCCACGGGGGCCTACGAGCAGTACTTC
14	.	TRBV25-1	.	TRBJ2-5	CASSEGQYQETQYF	TGTGCCAGCAGTGAAGGACAGTACCAAGAGACCCAGTACTTC
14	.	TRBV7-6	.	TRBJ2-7	CASSRQGAVYEQYF	TGTGCCAGCAGCCGTCAGGGCGCCGTCTACGAGCAGTACTTC
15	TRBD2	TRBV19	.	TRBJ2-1	CASTPGGSGSNEQFF	TGTGCCAGTACCCCTGGGGGTAGCGGGAGCAATGAGCAGTTCTTC
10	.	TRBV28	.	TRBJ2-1	CATHLGDWFF	TGTGCCACCCATTTGGGAGATTGGTTCTTC
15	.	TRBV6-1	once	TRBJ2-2	CASRADSSNTGELFF	TGTGCCAGCAGGGCAGACAGCTCGAACACCGGGGAGCTGTTTTTT